This TCR beta chain originates from a study of cytomegalovirus exposure and HLA in healthy donors (dated by TCRdb to about 2017). Describing the broader study: An earlier analysis of several hundred of the donors reported about 250 Gb of sequence data and 100 million to 130 million unique TCR beta sequences from approximately 180 million T cells. About 280 gigabases of sequencing data and 91 million or so unique TCR sequences made up an early release that covered roughly 670 HLA-typed donors. Of the 350 to 450 genotyped donors, over 70% fell in the genetic ancestry cluster associated with self-reported Caucasian donors. The aim of the study was to test whether cataloging public T cell receptors could identify signatures of past pathogen exposure. Using immunosequencing, the study profiled T cell repertoires from around 670 subjects and related those repertoires to cytomegalovirus serostatus. Besides the first cohort of around 700 subjects, a separate validation cohort made up of about 120 different subjects was used. To predict cytomegalovirus infection status, the study brought together high-throughput TCR immunosequencing, statistical association of individual TCRs with disease status, and machine learning. In a later analysis, previously published TCR beta repertoires from about 640 donors were re-analyzed and high-resolution HLA genotyping was added so that TCR occurrence patterns could be studied. In the later analysis, no new phenotypic data were used to find candidate immune exposures; instead, reliance was placed on TCR beta sequences and their occurrence across donors. To decide whether each TCR beta V gene segment behaved as functional or pseudogenic, an earlier analysis of fewer than 750 of the donors relied on high-throughput TCR beta sequencing. Donor age, sex, ethnicity and CMV serostatus were compiled together with the repertoire data. Genome-wide SNP genotypes for about 60% of the roughly 700 donors were used in a later genetic analysis, which treated that subset as a discovery cohort. Every repertoire in the discovery cohort had been generated on one and the same sequencing platform. HLA typing included class I and class II loci at four-digit resolution. Typing coverage varied by locus: roughly 620-640 donors for A, B, C, DRB1 and DQB1; approximately 500 for DQA1; over 600 for DPA1; about 450 for DPB1. A few DR-DQ haplotypes were treated as single units for association and clustering because of strong linkage in the cohort. Across under 500 genotyped donors of the cohort, an average of approximately 240,000 unique TCR beta nucleotide sequences per donor were sequenced, and roughly 18% of those sequences were non-productive. Points the paper makes about the study in general: Some IMGT-functional V segments, including TRBV6-2 and TRBV6-3, could not be told apart with the 87-base-pair reads, so those segments were excluded. Compared with the 666-donor mean, donors in an Asian-associated ancestry cluster had fewer N-insertions in productive TCRs, according to a later genetic analysis. According to a later analysis, most CMV-associated TCR beta chains appeared to be HLA-restricted, and the HLA associations seemed to be driven largely by CMV exposure. A further reported finding was that TCR beta sequences accurately predicted the HLA-A and HLA-B alleles for most subjects in the first cohort. In a later analysis, TCR association rates were found to vary across HLA loci, with the most associated TCRs seen for DRB1 alleles and the fewest for HLA-C alleles. In a later genetic analysis, a missense DCLRE1C variant was associated with V-gene and J-gene trimming of TCR beta chains, and the association was replicated in an independent cohort. Linkage disequilibrium might explain the correlated functional status among segregating V segments, but an unknown experimental factor could not be excluded. The presence/absence analyses assumed that sequencing depth was roughly uniform across donors, and that assumption may not be true. In a later analysis, some 18,000 TCR beta sequences were associated with specific HLA alleles at a false discovery rate of 0.05. Only TCR beta chains were sequenced in this cohort, and the absence of alpha or paired-chain data limited detectable features. Compared with equally common non-associated chains, HLA-associated TCR beta chains in a later analysis were more clonally expanded and had lower generation probabilities. A later analysis reported that several top co-occurrence clusters appeared linked to parvovirus B19, influenza, CMV and Epstein-Barr virus. Most TCR sequences were seen in very few donors, while some public TCRs were found in many individuals. The classifier was reported to diagnose cytomegalovirus status with high specificity and sensitivity in both the original and validation cohorts. According to the authors, the approach could potentially be generalized to other disease states and immunological phenotypes. The sequencing pipeline was judged likely to have produced a cluster of highly shared sequence variants as a technical artifact. In an earlier analysis of more than 500 of the donors, most TCR beta V segments appeared in productive rearrangements about 87% or about 30% of the time, broadly matching IMGT annotations. Because counts were too low, about 18 rarely observed V segments, including chromosome 9 orphons, were left out of the earlier analysis of approximately 580 of the donors. In the study, approximately 160 TCR beta chains were listed as associated with cytomegalovirus. Assigning TCR associations to individual alleles was difficult when HLA alleles, especially DR and DQ, strongly co-occurred. The only immune exposure information available for the cohort was CMV serostatus. Because HLA typing was missing for some donors at each locus, association tests included only the typed subset. In vitro tests confirmed that a few of the cytomegalovirus-associated TCR beta chains recognize cytomegalovirus antigens.

Libraries were constructed by the immunoSEQ multiplex PCR assay. The multiplex PCR relied on a mix of 60 forward primers for TCR Vbeta segments and 13 reverse primers for TCR Jbeta segments. The CDR3 region of rearranged TCR beta genes was amplified from genomic DNA with a multiplex PCR assay. Amplified TCR beta libraries were sequenced as 87-base-pair reads on the Illumina HiSeq System. Per the authors' processing: A later analysis tallied around 80 million unique TCR beta chains across the 700 or so repertoires, and about 12 million of those chains were shared by two or more donors. A nearest-neighbor algorithm error-corrected the raw reads and collapsed the reads into unique sequences, merging closely related sequences to remove PCR and sequencing errors. To assign V, D and J gene segments, CDR3 sequences were aligned to IMGT reference sequences. Each retained sequence needed at least a six-nucleotide match to both a V gene segment and a J gene segment. A rearrangement counted as productive if the CDR3 had no stop codons and remained in frame with V and J, and every other rearrangement counted as non-productive. CDR3 was defined by IMGT convention, running from the second conserved V-encoded cysteine to the conserved J-encoded phenylalanine. The earlier analysis of 550 to 650 of the donors excluded any sequence lacking an unambiguous match to a single V gene segment. An earlier analysis of under 750 of the donors called V segments functional above 56.7% productive rearrangements and segregating when the between-donor standard deviation exceeded 5%. A statistical classification framework was developed to diagnose cytomegalovirus status using the catalog of TCR beta chain sequences. A later analysis assigned V and J genes by comparing TCR nucleotide sequences with IMGT/GENE-DB human TR gene sequences. A later analysis assigned CDR3 sequences and most-parsimonious VDJ recombination scenarios with the TCRdist pipeline. In a later analysis, every TCR beta chain was defined by the combination of its CDR3 amino acid sequence and its V-gene family, and reads without a unique V-gene family were dropped. In a later analysis, nearly 600 highly shared, low-generation-probability nucleotide sequences were removed to address suspected cross-contamination and a sequencing artifact. In a later analysis, a clonal expansion index was calculated for each public chain from normalized within-repertoire ranks of inferred template counts. In a later analysis, generation probabilities were computed with a VDJ recombination model fitted to out-of-frame rearrangements, and the resulting probabilities were checked against IGoR. Hypergeometric tests were used in a later analysis to score TCR-TCR, TCR-HLA and TCR-CMV co-occurrence, with a repertoire-size bias correction applied to the TCR pairs. A later analysis estimated false discovery rates by permuting HLA or CMV assignments 20 times. In a later analysis, co-occurring TCRs were grouped using DBSCAN, and TCRdist sequence similarity was added for clustering within HLA-allele-positive subsets. Repertoires with fewer than 30,000 or more than 120,000 public chains were left out of co-occurrence clustering, as were several repertoires with anomalous nucleotide sharing. TCRdb provides this immuneACCESS table in a form limited to in-frame rearrangements. Some clones are lacking; in checked studies, under half of them reflect an unresolved V gene, and why the rest are absent is not known. V, J and clone size are those of that table, while D and trimming were read from the DNA. This sample comprises 110,000 to 150,000 clones, 75% to 80% of them detected only once. 3% to 5% of the sample is in the top ten clones.

At the junction V is shortened by 0 bases and J by 4 bases; bases outside the gene matches: 2. Reading from cysteine to phenylalanine, the CDR3 counts 16 amino acids. Solely the CDR3 DNA is kept, with 48 bases framed from the first base. The germline V gene supplies CDR1 LGHNA and CDR2 YSLEER. There are a few counts of this clone. The clone's antigen remains unknown. Within one base of it there is no much larger clone, and no base qualities were kept. The cohort comprised hundreds of healthy bone marrow donors. At the time of sampling, every cohort member was nominally healthy, though immune exposures that went unrecorded were likely present. The donor was CMV seronegative and belonged to the group of 352 seronegative cohort members. Each donor provided a peripheral blood sample, and peripheral blood mononuclear cells were used for TCR beta sequencing. The Qiagen DNeasy Blood Extraction Kit was used to extract genomic DNA from the blood cell samples.

Recombination connected TRBV4-3 to TRBJ2-3, and 12 junctional nucleotides match TRBD2. Material for sequencing was PBMCs. The clonotype was recovered from a male donor in good health and CMV-seronegative. The nucleotides are TGCGCCAGCAGCCAAGACCTAGCGGGGGGGGCAGATACGCAGTATTTT. Its translation reads: CASSQDLAGGADTQYF.